This TCR beta chain was sequenced for a study of blood T cell repertoires in COVID-19. For the study at large: Samples of COVID-19 (acute and convalescent) were obtained from the United States, Italy and Spain. The cDNA or gDNA used as material had been derived from T cells, B-cell-depleted T cells, or PBMCs.

In the authors' workflow: Estimated nucleated cell counts came from reference gene primer amplification. Sequenced by immunoSEQ multiplex PCR; TCRdb stores in-frame clones only, minus some. The DNA gave D and trimming, while V, J and clone size come from that table. The table includes over 130,000 clones, over 60% detected once. Sequenced input: peripheral blood. This clonotype originated in a woman aged 45 to 65 with active or convalescent COVID-19.

CDR3 residues: CAYTNQGATAFF. The DNA for the CDR3 is TGTGCCTACACGAACCAGGGGGCGACAGCTTTCTTT. The V call is TRBV30, the J call TRBJ1-1; 8 positions agree with TRBD1. Trimming took 7 bases from V and 10 from J; bases not matched to a gene: 11. The CDR3 covers 12 residues. The germline CDR1 and CDR2 sequences are GTSNPN and SVGIG (reference sequence).